This T cell receptor (beta chain) was captured in a study of T cell responses to AZD1222 COVID-19 vaccine. The data were produced by immunoSEQ multiplex PCR, yet TCRdb's version contains in-frame clones alone and is incomplete. The sample lists more than 150,000 clones, 80% to 90% occurring once. CDR1 and CDR2 from the germline V gene are LGHDT and YNNKEL (reference sequence). This CDR3 region has 18 residues. V shed 1 base, J shed 1 base, and the junction held 12 bases outside the gene matches. This sequence was found in an adult who had recovered from COVID-19. Sequencing was performed on peripheral blood, taken after recovery from COVID-19. The gene calls are TRBV3-1 (or the pseudogene TRBV3-2) and TRBJ2-7; 8 bases are a match to TRBD1. The CDR3 DNA reads TGTGCCAGCAGCCAAGTTCCCGGGGGCGGGACAGGTTCCTACGAGCAGTACTTC. This sequence encodes CASSQVPGGGTGSYEQYF.